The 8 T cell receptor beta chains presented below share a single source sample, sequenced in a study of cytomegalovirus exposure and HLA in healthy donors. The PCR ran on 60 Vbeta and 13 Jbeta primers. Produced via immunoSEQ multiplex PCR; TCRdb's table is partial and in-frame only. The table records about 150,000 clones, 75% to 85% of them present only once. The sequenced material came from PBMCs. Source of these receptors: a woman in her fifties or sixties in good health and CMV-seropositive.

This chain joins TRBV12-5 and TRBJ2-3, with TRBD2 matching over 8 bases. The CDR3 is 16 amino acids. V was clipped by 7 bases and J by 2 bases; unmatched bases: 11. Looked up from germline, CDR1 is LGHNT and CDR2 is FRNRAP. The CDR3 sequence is CASAPGTGGFTDTQYF. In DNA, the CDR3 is TGTGCTAGTGCTCCCGGTACGGGGGGGTTCACAGATACGCAGTATTTT.

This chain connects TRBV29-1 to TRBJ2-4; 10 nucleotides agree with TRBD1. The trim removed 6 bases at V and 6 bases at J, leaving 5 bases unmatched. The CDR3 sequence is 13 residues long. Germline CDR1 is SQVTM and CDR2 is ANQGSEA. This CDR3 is CSVRQGAGNIQYF. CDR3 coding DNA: TGCAGCGTAAGACAGGGGGCCGGAAACATTCAGTACTTC.

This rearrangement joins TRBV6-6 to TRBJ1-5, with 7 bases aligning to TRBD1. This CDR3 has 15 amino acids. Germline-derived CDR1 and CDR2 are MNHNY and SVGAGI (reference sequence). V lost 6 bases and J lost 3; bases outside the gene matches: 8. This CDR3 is CASSQGDRYNQPQHF. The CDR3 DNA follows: TGTGCCAGCAGCCAGGGGGACAGATACAATCAGCCCCAGCATTTT.

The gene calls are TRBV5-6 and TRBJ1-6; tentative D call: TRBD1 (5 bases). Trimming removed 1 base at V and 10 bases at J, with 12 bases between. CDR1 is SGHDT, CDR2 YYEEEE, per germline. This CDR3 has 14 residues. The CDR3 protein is CASSLSGAGSPLHF. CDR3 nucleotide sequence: TGTGCCAGCAGCTTGAGCGGGGCGGGGTCACCCCTCCACTTT.

The CDR3 DNA follows: TGCGCCAGCAGCCTCGGACAGATGAATGAAAAACTGTTTTTT. Its protein is CASSLGQMNEKLFF. This chain links TRBV5-1 with TRBJ1-4, with D perhaps TRBD1 (6 bases). The CDR3 runs 14 residues. The germline V and J ends were trimmed by 4 bases and 5 bases, with 12 bases remaining between them. CDR1 and CDR2 (germline): SGHRS, YFSETQ.

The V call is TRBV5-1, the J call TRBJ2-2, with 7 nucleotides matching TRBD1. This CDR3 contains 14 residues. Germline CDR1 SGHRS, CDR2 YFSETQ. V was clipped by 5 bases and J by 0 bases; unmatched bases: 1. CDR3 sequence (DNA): TGCGCCAGCAGGGGGACAGCGAACACCGGGGAGCTGTTTTTT. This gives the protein CASRGTANTGELFF.

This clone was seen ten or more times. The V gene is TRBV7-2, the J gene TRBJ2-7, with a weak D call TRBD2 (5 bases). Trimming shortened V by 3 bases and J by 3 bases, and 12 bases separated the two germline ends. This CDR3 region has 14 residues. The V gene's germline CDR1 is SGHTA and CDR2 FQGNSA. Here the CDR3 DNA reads TGTGCCAGCAGCTTGAATCCGGGAATCTACGAGCAGTACTTC. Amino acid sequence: CASSLNPGIYEQYF.

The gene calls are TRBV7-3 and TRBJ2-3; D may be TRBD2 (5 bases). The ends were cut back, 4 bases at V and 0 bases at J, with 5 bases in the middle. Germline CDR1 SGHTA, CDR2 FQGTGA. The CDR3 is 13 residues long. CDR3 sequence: CASSSGSTDTQYF. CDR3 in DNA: TGTGCCAGCAGCTCGGGGAGCACAGATACGCAGTATTTT.